A selection of T cell receptor beta chains follows, all from one sample in a study of metastatic and nonmetastatic thyroid tumors. TCRdb reprocessed the PCR reads using MiXCR. In the table there are tens of thousands of clones, over 15% of which are singletons. The sequencing input was blood. Source of these receptors: a female donor with papillary thyroid cancer or a benign thyroid nodule (not recorded which). Some clones in this sample may be carry-over from other donors' samples. Both conserved end residues are part of each CDR3. Fields, in order: D gene, V gene, clone size, J gene, CDR3 DNA, CDR3 protein. The D gene is left open where the match is weak. Clone size is not always given. Where it is, it says once, few, many or a class for expanded clones.

D: TRBD2; V: TRBV6-5; size: few; J: TRBJ2-1; DNA: TGTGCCAGCAGTTACTCGGCGGGAGATCTAGATGAGCAGTTCTTC; CDR3: CASSYSAGDLDEQFF
D: TRBD1; V: TRBV7-3; size: many; J: TRBJ2-3; DNA: TGTGCCAGCGGCACAGGGGCAGATACGCAGTATTTT; CDR3: CASGTGADTQYF
D: .; V: TRBV11-2; size: many; J: TRBJ1-3; DNA: TGTGCCACCAATAGGGGCTCTGGAAACACCATATATTTT; CDR3: CATNRGSGNTIYF
D: .; V: TRBV9; size: many; J: TRBJ2-3; DNA: TGTGCCAGCAGCGTAGCCCCCCTGGCCTACGGCACAGATACGCAGTATTTT; CDR3: CASSVAPLAYGTDTQYF
D: .; V: TRBV6-5; size: medium-sized; J: TRBJ2-7; DNA: TGTGCCAGCAGCAAGGGGGCTGGGGGGTCCACGGGGGCCTACGAGCAGTACTTC; CDR3: CASSKGAGGSTGAYEQYF
D: TRBD2; V: TRBV20-1; size: many; J: TRBJ2-1; DNA: TGCAGTGTTAGCGGGAGCTACTACAATGAGCAGTTCTTC; CDR3: CSVSGSYYNEQFF
D: .; V: TRBV29-1; size: many; J: TRBJ2-3; DNA: TGCAGCATCTGGGGGAGCGCAGATACGCAGTATTTT; CDR3: CSIWGSADTQYF
D: .; V: TRBV30; size: many; J: TRBJ1-1; DNA: TGTGCCTGGAGTGTAGCCCTAGGTGGCGATAATGATTTCTTT; CDR3: CAWSVALGGDNDFF
D: TRBD1; V: TRBV20-1; size: .; J: TRBJ2-7; DNA: TGCAGTTCTAGAGGTCCCATACAGGGGGTGTCCTACGAGCAGTACTTC; CDR3: CSSRGPIQGVSYEQYF
D: .; V: TRBV6-1; size: few; J: TRBJ2-1; DNA: TGTGCCAGCATTGGCTGGAACAATGAGCAGTTCTTC; CDR3: CASIGWNNEQFF
D: .; V: TRBV18; size: many; J: TRBJ1-1; DNA: TGTGCCAGCTCACCGGTTCCAGGCTACACTGAAGCTTTCTTT; CDR3: CASSPVPGYTEAFF
D: .; V: TRBV6-1; size: many; J: TRBJ2-3; DNA: TGTGCCAGCAGCGAGGGAGCGGCTAGAGGCACAGATACGCAGTATTTT; CDR3: CASSEGAARGTDTQYF
D: .; V: TRBV7-9; size: many; J: TRBJ1-6; DNA: TGTGCCAGCAGCTACGTTGGACGGAGCTCCTATAATTCACCCCTCCACTTT; CDR3: CASSYVGRSSYNSPLHF
D: .; V: TRBV5-1; size: many; J: TRBJ2-3; DNA: TGCGCCAGCAGCTTGGCCGGTCAGGGGCAGGCAGATACGCAGTATTTT; CDR3: CASSLAGQGQADTQYF
D: .; V: TRBV20-1; size: few; J: TRBJ2-7; DNA: TGCAGTGCTTTCCACTGGATCCAGTTTTCAGAGCAGTACTTC; CDR3: CSAFHWIQFSEQYF
D: TRBD1; V: TRBV5-6; size: many; J: TRBJ1-4; DNA: TGTGCCAGCAGCTCACAGGGGGTTGGTGAAAAACTGTTTTTT; CDR3: CASSSQGVGEKLFF
D: .; V: TRBV18; size: .; J: TRBJ2-2; DNA: TGTGCCAGCTCAGGGGACTTATCCGGGGAGCTGTTTTTT; CDR3: CASSGDLSGELFF